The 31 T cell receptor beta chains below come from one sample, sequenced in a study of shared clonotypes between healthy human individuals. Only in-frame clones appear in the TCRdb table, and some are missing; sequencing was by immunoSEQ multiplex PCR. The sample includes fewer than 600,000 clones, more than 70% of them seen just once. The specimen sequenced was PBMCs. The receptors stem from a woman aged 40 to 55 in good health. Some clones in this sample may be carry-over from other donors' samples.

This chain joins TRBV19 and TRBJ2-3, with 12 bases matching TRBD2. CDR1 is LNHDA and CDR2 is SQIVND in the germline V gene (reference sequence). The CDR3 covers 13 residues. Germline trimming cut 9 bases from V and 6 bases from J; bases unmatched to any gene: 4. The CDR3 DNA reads TGTGCCAGCAGACTAGCGGGAGCCGATACGCAGTATTTT. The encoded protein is CASRLAGADTQYF.

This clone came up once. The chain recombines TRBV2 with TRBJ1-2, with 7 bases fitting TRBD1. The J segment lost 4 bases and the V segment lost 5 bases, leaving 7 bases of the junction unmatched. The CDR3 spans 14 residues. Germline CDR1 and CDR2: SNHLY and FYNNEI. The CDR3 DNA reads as TGTGCCAGCAGTTACAGGGGTGAGGTCTATGGCTACACCTTC. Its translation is CASSYRGEVYGYTF.

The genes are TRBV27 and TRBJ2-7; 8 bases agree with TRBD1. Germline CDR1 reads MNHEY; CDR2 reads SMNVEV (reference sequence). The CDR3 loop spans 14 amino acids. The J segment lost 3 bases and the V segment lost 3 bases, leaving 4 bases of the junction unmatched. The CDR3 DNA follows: TGTGCCAGCAGTTTCTTGGACAGGGTCTACGAGCAGTACTTC. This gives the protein CASSFLDRVYEQYF.

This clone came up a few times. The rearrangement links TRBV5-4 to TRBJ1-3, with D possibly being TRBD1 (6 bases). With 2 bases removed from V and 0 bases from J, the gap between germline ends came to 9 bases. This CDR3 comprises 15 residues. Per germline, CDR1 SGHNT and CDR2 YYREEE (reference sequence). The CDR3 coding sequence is TGTGCCAGCAGCTTCAACAGGGACTCTGGAAACACCATATATTTT. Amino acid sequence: CASSFNRDSGNTIYF. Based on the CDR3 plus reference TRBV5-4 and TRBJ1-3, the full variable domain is ETGVTQSPTHLIKTRGQQVTLRCSSQSGHNTVSWYQQALGQGPQFIFQYYREEENGRGNFPPRFSGLQFPNYSSELNVNALELDDSALYLCASSFNRDSGNTIYFGEGSWLTVV.

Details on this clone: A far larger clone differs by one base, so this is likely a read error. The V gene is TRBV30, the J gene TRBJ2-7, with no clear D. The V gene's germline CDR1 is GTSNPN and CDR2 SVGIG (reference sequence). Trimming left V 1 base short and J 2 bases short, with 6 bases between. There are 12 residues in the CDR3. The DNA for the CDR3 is TGTGCCTGGAGTGCTACACCCTACGAGCAGTACTTC. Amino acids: CAWSATPYEQYF. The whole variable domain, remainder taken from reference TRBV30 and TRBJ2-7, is SQTIHQWPATLVQPVGSPLSLECTVEGTSNPNLYWYRQAAGRGLQLLFYSVGIGQISSEVPQNLSASRPQDRQFILSSKKLLLSDSGFYLCAWSATPYEQYFGPGTRLTVT.

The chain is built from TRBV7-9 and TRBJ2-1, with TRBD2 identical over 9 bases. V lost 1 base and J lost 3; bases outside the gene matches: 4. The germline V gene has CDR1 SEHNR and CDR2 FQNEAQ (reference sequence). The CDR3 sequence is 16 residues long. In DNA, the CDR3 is TGTGCCAGCAGCTTAGTGGGTAGCGGGAGCTACAATGAGCAGTTCTTC. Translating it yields CASSLVGSGSYNEQFF.

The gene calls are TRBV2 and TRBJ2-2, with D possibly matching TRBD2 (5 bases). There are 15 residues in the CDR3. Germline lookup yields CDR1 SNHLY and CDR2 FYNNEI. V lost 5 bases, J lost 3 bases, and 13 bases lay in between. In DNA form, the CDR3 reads TGTGCCAGCAGTAGCCTCGGAGGTGACACCGGGGAGCTGTTTTTT. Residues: CASSSLGGDTGELFF.

CDR3 sequence: CASSTGVGNTIYF. The CDR3 DNA reads as TGTGCCAGTAGCACAGGGGTGGGAAACACCATATATTTT. This chain uses TRBV19 with TRBJ1-3, with 7 nucleotides matching TRBD1. Trimming took 6 bases from V and 4 from J; bases not matched to a gene: 3. The CDR3 has 13 residues. CDR1 and CDR2 from the germline V gene are LNHDA and SQIVND (reference sequence).

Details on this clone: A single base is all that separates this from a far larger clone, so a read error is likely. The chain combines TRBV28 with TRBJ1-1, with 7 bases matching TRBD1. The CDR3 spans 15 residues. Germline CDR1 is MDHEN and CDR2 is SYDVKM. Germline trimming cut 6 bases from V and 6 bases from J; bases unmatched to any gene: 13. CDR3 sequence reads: CASRGDIGGGPEAFF. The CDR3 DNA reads TGTGCCAGCAGGGGGGATATAGGGGGCGGACCTGAAGCTTTCTTT.

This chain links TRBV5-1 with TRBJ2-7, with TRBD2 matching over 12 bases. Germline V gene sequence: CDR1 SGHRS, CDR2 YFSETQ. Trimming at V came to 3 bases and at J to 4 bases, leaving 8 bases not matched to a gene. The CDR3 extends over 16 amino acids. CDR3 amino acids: CASSWTSGVGQYEQYF. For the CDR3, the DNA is TGCGCCAGCAGCTGGACTAGCGGGGTGGGTCAGTACGAGCAGTACTTC.

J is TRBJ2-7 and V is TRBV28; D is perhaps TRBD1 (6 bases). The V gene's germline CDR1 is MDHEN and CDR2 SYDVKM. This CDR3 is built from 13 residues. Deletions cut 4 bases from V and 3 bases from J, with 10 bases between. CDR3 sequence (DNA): TGTGCCAGCAGTTGGGGGCTAATCTACGAGCAGTACTTC. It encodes CASSWGLIYEQYF. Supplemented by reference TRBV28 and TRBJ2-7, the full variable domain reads DVKVTQSSRYLVKRTGEKVFLECVQDMDHENMFWYRQDPGLGLRLIYFSYDVKMKEKGDIPEGYSVSREKKERFSLILESASTNQTSMYLCASSWGLIYEQYFGPGTRLTVT.

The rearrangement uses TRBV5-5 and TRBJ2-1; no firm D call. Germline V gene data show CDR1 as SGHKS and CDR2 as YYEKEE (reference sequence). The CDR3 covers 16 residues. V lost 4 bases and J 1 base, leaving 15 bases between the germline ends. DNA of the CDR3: TGTGCCAGCAGCAGGAGTGGTCCTGGGTCCTACAATGAGCAGTTCTTC. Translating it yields CASSRSGPGSYNEQFF.

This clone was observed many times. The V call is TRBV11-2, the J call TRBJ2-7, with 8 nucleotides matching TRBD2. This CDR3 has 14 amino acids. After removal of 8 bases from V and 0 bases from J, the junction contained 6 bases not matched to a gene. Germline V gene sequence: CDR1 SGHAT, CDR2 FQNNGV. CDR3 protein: CASENSGSSYEQYF. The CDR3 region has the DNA TGTGCCAGCGAGAACAGCGGGAGCTCCTACGAGCAGTACTTC.

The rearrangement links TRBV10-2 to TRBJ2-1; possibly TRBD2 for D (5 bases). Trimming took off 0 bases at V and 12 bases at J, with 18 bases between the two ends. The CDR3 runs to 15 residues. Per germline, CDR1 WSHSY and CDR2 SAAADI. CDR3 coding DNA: TGCGCCAGCAGTGAGTCGCGGATAGAGAGGGCGGGGCAGTTCTTC. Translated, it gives CASSESRIERAGQFF.

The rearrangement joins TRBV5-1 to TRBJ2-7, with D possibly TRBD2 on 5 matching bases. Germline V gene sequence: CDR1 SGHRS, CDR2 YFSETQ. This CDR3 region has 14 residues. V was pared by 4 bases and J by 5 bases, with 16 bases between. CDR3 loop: CASSTPDPGNEQYF. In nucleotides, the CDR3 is TGCGCCAGCAGCACTCCGGACCCCGGGAACGAGCAGTACTTC.

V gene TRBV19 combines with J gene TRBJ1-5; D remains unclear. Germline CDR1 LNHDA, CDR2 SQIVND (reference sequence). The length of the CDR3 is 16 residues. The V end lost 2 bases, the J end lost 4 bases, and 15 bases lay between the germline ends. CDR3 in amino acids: CASSIYGPLSNQPQHF. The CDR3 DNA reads TGTGCCAGTAGTATATACGGGCCCCTTTCGAATCAGCCCCAGCATTTT.

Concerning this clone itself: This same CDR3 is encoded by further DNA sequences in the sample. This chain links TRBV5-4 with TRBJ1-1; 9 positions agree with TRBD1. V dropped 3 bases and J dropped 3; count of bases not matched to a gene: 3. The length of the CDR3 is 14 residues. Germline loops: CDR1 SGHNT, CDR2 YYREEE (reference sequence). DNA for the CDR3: TGTGCCAGCAGCTGGGGACAGGGAGACACTGAAGCTTTCTTT. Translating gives CASSWGQGDTEAFF.

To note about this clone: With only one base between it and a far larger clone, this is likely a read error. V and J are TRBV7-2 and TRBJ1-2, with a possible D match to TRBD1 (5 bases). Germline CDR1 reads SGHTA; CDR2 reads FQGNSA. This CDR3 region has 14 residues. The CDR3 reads CAISLQQAQGGYTF. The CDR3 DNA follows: TGTGCCATCAGCTTACAACAGGCACAAGGCGGCTACACCTTC.

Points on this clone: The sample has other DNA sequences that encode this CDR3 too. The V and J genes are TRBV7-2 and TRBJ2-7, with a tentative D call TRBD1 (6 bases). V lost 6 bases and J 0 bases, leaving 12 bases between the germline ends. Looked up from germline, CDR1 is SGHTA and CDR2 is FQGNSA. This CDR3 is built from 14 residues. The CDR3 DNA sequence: TGTGCCAGCAGTCCTGACAGGACCTCCTACGAGCAGTACTTC. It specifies CASSPDRTSYEQYF. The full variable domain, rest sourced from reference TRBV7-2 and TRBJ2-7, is GAGVSQSPSNKVTEKGKDVELRCDPISGHTALYWYRQSLGQGLEFLIYFQGNSAPDKSGLPSDRFSAERTGGSVSTLTIQRTQQEDSAVYLCASSPDRTSYEQYFGPGTRLTVT.

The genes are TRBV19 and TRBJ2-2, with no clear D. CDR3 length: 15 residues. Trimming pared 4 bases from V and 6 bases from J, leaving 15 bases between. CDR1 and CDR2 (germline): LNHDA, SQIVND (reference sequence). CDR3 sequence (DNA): TGTGCCAGTAGTACCACATTTGGTTCGGCCGGGGAGCTGTTTTTT. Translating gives CASSTTFGSAGELFF.

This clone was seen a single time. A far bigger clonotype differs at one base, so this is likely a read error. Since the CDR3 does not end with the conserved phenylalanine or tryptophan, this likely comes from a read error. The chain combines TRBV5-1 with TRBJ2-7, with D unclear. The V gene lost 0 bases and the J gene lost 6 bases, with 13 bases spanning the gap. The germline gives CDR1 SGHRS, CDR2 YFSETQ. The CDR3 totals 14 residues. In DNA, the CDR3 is TGCGCCAGCAGCTTGGCCAGTGTTAGGTCCGAGCAGTACCTC. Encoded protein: CASSLASVRSEQYL.

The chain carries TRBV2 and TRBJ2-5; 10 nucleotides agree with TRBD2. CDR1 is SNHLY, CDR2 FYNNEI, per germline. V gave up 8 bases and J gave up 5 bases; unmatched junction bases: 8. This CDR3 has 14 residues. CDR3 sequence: CASEAGGPRETQYF. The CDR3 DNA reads TGTGCCAGCGAAGCGGGAGGGCCCCGGGAGACCCAGTACTTC.

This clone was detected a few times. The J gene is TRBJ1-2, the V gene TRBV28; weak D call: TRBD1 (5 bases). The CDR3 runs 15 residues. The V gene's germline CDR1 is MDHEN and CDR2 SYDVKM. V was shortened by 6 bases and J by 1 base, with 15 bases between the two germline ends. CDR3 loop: CASSRPGRGNYGYTF. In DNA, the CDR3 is TGTGCCAGCAGCCGGCCGGGAAGGGGTAACTATGGCTACACCTTC.

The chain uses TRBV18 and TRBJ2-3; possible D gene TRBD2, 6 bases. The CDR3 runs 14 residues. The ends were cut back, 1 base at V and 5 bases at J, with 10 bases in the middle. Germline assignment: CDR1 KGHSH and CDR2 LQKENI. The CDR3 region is CASSPRLEQDTQYF. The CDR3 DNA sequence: TGTGCCAGCTCACCACGACTAGAGCAAGATACGCAGTATTTT.

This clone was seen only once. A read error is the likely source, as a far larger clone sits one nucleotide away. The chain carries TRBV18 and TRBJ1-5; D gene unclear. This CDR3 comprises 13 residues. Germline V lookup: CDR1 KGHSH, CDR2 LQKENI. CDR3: CASSPGSNQAQHF. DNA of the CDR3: TGTGCCAGCTCACCAGGGAGCAATCAGGCCCAGCATTTT.

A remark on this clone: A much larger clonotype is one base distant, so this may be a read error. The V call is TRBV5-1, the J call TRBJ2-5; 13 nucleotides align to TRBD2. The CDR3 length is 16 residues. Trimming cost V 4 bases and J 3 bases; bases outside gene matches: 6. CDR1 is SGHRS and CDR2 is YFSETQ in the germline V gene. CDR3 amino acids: CASSPGLAGREETQYF. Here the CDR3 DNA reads TGCGCCAGCAGCCCGGGACTAGCGGGAAGGGAAGAGACCCAGTACTTC.

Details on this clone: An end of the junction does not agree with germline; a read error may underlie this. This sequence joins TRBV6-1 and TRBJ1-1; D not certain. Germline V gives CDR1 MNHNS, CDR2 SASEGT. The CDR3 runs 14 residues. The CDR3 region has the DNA TGTGCCAGCAGCCCGAACCTTGAGAACACTGAAGCTCTCTTT. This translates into CASSPNLENTEALF.

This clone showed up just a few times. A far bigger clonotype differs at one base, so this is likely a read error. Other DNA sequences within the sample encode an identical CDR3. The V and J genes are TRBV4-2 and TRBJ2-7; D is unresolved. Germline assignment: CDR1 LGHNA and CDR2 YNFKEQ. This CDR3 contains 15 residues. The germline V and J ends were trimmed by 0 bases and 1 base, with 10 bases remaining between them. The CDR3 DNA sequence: TGTGCCAGCAGCCAAGAAGGAGACGTATCCTACGAGCAGTACTTC. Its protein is CASSQEGDVSYEQYF.

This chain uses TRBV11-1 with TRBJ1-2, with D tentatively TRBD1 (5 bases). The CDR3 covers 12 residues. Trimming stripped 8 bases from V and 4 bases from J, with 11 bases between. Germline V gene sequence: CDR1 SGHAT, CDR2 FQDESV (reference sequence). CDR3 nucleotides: TGTGCCAGCTCTCGGGACGGCTATGGCTACACCTTC. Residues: CASSRDGYGYTF.

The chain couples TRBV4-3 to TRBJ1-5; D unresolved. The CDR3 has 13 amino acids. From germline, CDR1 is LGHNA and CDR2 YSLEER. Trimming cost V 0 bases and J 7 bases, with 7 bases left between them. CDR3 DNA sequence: TGCGCCAGCAGCCAAGATGCCAGCCAGCCCCAGCATTTT. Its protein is CASSQDASQPQHF.

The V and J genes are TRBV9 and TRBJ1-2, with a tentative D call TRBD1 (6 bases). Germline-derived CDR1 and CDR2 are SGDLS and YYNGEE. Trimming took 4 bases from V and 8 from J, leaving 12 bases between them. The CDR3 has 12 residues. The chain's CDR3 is CASSTDRTGYTF. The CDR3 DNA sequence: TGTGCCAGCAGCACCGACAGGACCGGCTACACCTTC. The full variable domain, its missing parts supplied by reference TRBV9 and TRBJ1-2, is DSGVTQTPKHLITATGQRVTLRCSPRSGDLSVYWYQQSLDQGLQFLIQYYNGEERAKGNILERFSAQQFPDLHSELNLSSLELGDSALYFCASSTDRTGYTFGSGTRLTVV.